A single sample gave rise to the 24 T cell receptor beta chains below, sequenced in a study of response to subunit inactivated influenza vaccine. Each CDR3 protein gets one entry after TCRdb re-called the RT-PCR reads with MiXCR. The sample includes about 540,000 distinct CDR3 sequences, 20% to 25% seen only once; the top ten take roughly 2.8%. The same data also went into a second study, on T cells expressing NK-cell markers. From that paper: TCR beta libraries carry UMIs added by 5'RACE template switching.

Sequenced material: CD4+ T cells sorted from PBMCs, taken 11 to 12 days after vaccination. These receptors were taken from a man in his forties or fifties who received an inactivated influenza vaccine.

This clonotype was found a few times. The V call is TRBV27, the J call TRBJ1-5; possibly TRBD1 for D (6 bases). The CDR3 runs to 16 residues. Per germline, CDR1 MNHEY and CDR2 SMNVEV (reference sequence). Trimming took 5 bases from V and 3 from J, leaving 17 bases between them. The CDR3: CASSTIGQRINQPQHF. The CDR3 DNA sequence: TGTGCCAGCAGTACTATCGGACAGCGGATCAATCAGCCCCAGCATTTT.

The chain is built from TRBV5-6 and TRBJ2-7; D not resolved. CDR1 and CDR2 from the germline V gene are SGHDT and YYEEEE. V gave up 2 bases and J gave up 2 bases, with 8 bases separating them. The CDR3 has 13 amino acids. In DNA form, the CDR3 reads TGTGCCAGCAGCTTACCCCAGACCTACGAGCAGTACTTC. This sequence encodes CASSLPQTYEQYF.

The table lists this clonotype with a few counts. The chain couples TRBV10-3 to TRBJ2-7, with D uncertain. CDR1 and CDR2 from the germline V gene are ENHRY and SYGVKD. V was shortened by 6 bases and J by 1 base, with 7 bases between the two germline ends. The CDR3 sequence is 12 residues long. The CDR3 loop reads CAIRGPSYEQYF. As DNA, the CDR3 is TGTGCCATCAGGGGCCCATCCTACGAGCAGTACTTC.

The sample holds a few counts of this clonotype. The chain uses TRBV6-2 or TRBV6-3 and TRBJ2-5; 7 bases agree with TRBD2. The V gene's germline CDR1 is MNHEY and CDR2 SVGEGT. The CDR3 is 14 residues long. After removal of 1 base from V and 4 bases from J, the junction contained 3 bases not matched to a gene. CDR3 nucleotide sequence: TGTGCCAGCAGTTACTACGGGGGGACAGAGACCCAGTACTTC. Its protein is CASSYYGGTETQYF.

V usage is TRBV7-8 and J usage is TRBJ2-3; D unresolved. Trimming left V 10 bases short and J 0 bases short, with 11 bases between. This CDR3 contains 13 residues. The germline gives CDR1 SGHVS, CDR2 FQNEAQ. The CDR3 sequence: CATTALSTDTQYF. The DNA for the CDR3 is TGTGCCACCACAGCCCTTAGCACAGATACGCAGTATTTT.

The gene calls are TRBV20-1 and TRBJ2-5; tentatively, D is TRBD1 or TRBD2 (5 bases each). Germline V gene sequence: CDR1 DFQATT, CDR2 SNEGSKA (reference sequence). V was clipped by 0 bases and J by 5 bases, with 22 bases between them. The CDR3 consists of 17 residues. CDR3 residues: CSARDSGPQFFRETQYF. Written as DNA, the CDR3 is TGCAGTGCTAGAGACTCGGGACCCCAATTCTTTCGGGAGACCCAGTACTTC.

The V and J genes are TRBV4-1 and TRBJ2-5; a weak D match, TRBD2 (5 bases). The germline V and J ends were trimmed by 1 base and 4 bases, with 16 bases remaining between them. Germline values: CDR1 MGHRA, CDR2 YSYEKL. The CDR3 totals 16 residues. Here the CDR3 DNA reads TGCGCCAGCAGCCAAGGGGCCGGGGAAACATTAGAGACCCAGTACTTC. Its translation: CASSQGAGETLETQYF.

The chain recombines TRBV6-5 with TRBJ2-1; TRBD2 matches 12 bases. With V trimmed by 0 bases and J by 7 bases, 4 bases remained unmatched. Germline loops: CDR1 MNHEY, CDR2 SVGAGI. The CDR3 runs to 16 residues. The CDR3 loop reads CASSYSASGGVNEQFF. CDR3 DNA: TGTGCCAGCAGTTACTCGGCTAGCGGGGGGGTAAATGAGCAGTTCTTC.

This clonotype was seen a few times. CDR3 nucleotide sequence: TGCGCCAGCAGCCAAGAGACGTACCAAGAGACCCAGTACTTC. Its protein is CASSQETYQETQYF. The chain carries TRBV4-3 and TRBJ2-5; no firm D call. The CDR3 spans 14 residues. Trimming left V 0 bases short and J 0 bases short, with 5 bases between. Germline CDR1 and CDR2: LGHNA and YSLEER.

The chain has TRBV20-1 and TRBJ2-2, with 9 bases matching TRBD1. This CDR3 comprises 13 residues. V trimming: 4 bases; J trimming: 6 bases; junction bases outside the gene matches: 3. CDR1 and CDR2 (germline): DFQATT, SNEGSKA (reference sequence). CDR3: CSAKDRGSGELFF. In DNA, the CDR3 is TGCAGTGCTAAGGACAGGGGCTCCGGGGAGCTGTTTTTT.

This clonotype was observed at least ten times. The chain combines TRBV14 with TRBJ2-2; 7 bases are shared with TRBD1. Germline assignment: CDR1 SGHDN and CDR2 FVKESK. CDR3 length: 16 amino acids. The trim removed 5 bases at V and 1 base at J, leaving 7 bases unmatched. CDR3 nucleotides: TGTGCCAGCAGCACCAACAGGGGTCAGAACACCGGGGAGCTGTTTTTT. Its translation is CASSTNRGQNTGELFF. Supplemented by reference TRBV14 and TRBJ2-2, the full variable domain reads EAGVTQFPSHSVIEKGQTVTLRCDPISGHDNLYWYRRVMGKEIKFLLHFVKESKQDESGMPNNRFLAERTGGTYSTLKVQPAELEDSGVYFCASSTNRGQNTGELFFGEGSRLTVL.

The V call is TRBV3-1, the J call TRBJ1-2, with a possible D match to TRBD1 (6 bases). CDR1 and CDR2 from the germline V gene are LGHDT and YNNKEL (reference sequence). The CDR3 runs 16 residues. The V end lost 3 bases, the J end lost 5 bases, and 19 bases lay between the germline ends. CDR3 sequence: CASSHTTRGPYYGYTF. CDR3 DNA sequence: TGTGCCAGCAGCCACACGACCAGGGGACCCTATTATGGCTACACCTTC.

The chain uses TRBV2 and TRBJ1-5; 10 nucleotides align to TRBD1. CDR1 and CDR2 (germline): SNHLY, FYNNEI. CDR3 length equals 14 residues. Trimming at V came to 7 bases and at J to 5 bases, leaving 5 bases not matched to a gene. The CDR3 spells CASIRDRGYQPQHF. Written as DNA, the CDR3 is TGTGCCAGCATTCGGGACAGGGGATATCAGCCCCAGCATTTT.

This chain joins TRBV20-1 and TRBJ2-7, with D uncertain. Trimming took off 5 bases at V and 3 bases at J, with 17 bases between the two ends. This CDR3 is 14 amino acids long. CDR1 DFQATT and CDR2 SNEGSKA come from the germline V gene (reference sequence). The CDR3 DNA reads TGCAGTGCTCTACGGCCTTTGGGCAGCTACGAGCAGTACTTC. It encodes CSALRPLGSYEQYF.

This clonotype appeared a few times. The chain uses TRBV15 and TRBJ2-4; unclear D gene. V lost 4 bases and J 8 bases, leaving 9 bases between the germline ends. The CDR3 covers 12 residues. Germline loops: CDR1 LNHNV, CDR2 YYDKDF (reference sequence). CDR3 loop: CATSISRDIQYF. CDR3 coding DNA: TGTGCCACCAGCATCAGTCGGGACATTCAGTACTTC.

The chain carries TRBV30 and TRBJ2-4; 8 nucleotides line up with TRBD1. This CDR3 region has 13 residues. Germline CDR1 GTSNPN, CDR2 SVGIG (reference sequence). V trimming: 0 bases; J trimming: 9 bases; junction bases outside the gene matches: 4. The CDR3 loop is CAWSVRTGSIQYF. In nucleotides, the CDR3 is TGTGCCTGGAGTGTCCGGACAGGGAGCATTCAGTACTTC.

This clonotype was picked up many times. V usage is TRBV12-3 or TRBV12-4 and J usage is TRBJ1-3, with TRBD1 matching over 7 bases. J lost 3 bases, V lost 5 bases, and 4 bases had no gene match. The CDR3 extends over 14 amino acids. The CDR3 loop is CASSPNRGGNTIYF. CDR3 bases: TGTGCCAGCAGTCCAAACAGGGGTGGAAACACCATATATTTT.

The chain carries TRBV14 and TRBJ2-1; D may be TRBD1 (6 bases). This CDR3 is 13 amino acids long. Germline V gene sequence: CDR1 SGHDN, CDR2 FVKESK. V was pared by 4 bases and J by 7 bases, with 11 bases between. CDR3 nucleotides: TGTGCCAGCAGCCGCAGGGGTTTTAATGAGCAGTTCTTC. It yields the protein CASSRRGFNEQFF.

The rearrangement joins TRBV15 to TRBJ2-3; 7 bases line up with TRBD1. The ends lost 3 bases at V and 2 bases at J; junction bases unmatched: 8. CDR1 and CDR2 from the germline V gene are LNHNV and YYDKDF (reference sequence). The CDR3 is 16 residues long. This chain's CDR3 is CATSSGRDSNTDTQYF. CDR3 DNA: TGTGCCACCAGCAGTGGCCGGGACAGCAACACAGATACGCAGTATTTT.

This chain links TRBV4-2 with TRBJ1-5; 9 nucleotides agree with TRBD1. Per germline, CDR1 LGHNA and CDR2 YNFKEQ. This CDR3 spans 15 amino acids. With 2 bases clipped from V and 7 bases from J, the junction kept 6 bases outside the gene matches. In nucleotides, the CDR3 is TGTGCCAGCAGCCAACGACAGGGGGGAGACCAGCCCCAGCATTTT. This translates into CASSQRQGGDQPQHF.

The chain recombines TRBV20-1 with TRBJ2-7, with 8 bases fitting TRBD1. The CDR3 sequence is 14 residues long. Looked up from germline, CDR1 is DFQATT and CDR2 is SNEGSKA (reference sequence). The trim removed 3 bases at V and 0 bases at J, leaving 4 bases unmatched. The CDR3 region has the DNA TGCAGTGCTAGTCTCGGGACAGGCTCCTACGAGCAGTACTTC. Translation: CSASLGTGSYEQYF.

The chain has TRBV6-1 and TRBJ2-4; no clear D. The CDR3 length is 15 residues. V lost 5 bases, J lost 4 bases, and 15 bases lay in between. The V gene's germline CDR1 is MNHNS and CDR2 SASEGT. The CDR3 coding sequence is TGTGCCAGCAGTCAATCCCAAGTACAGAAAAACATTCAGTACTTC. Protein: CASSQSQVQKNIQYF.

The rearrangement links TRBV28 to TRBJ2-4; 8 bases match TRBD2. Germline values: CDR1 MDHEN, CDR2 SYDVKM. The CDR3 spans 14 residues. V lost 6 bases, J lost 9 bases, and 10 bases stayed unmatched. CDR3 nucleotides: TGTGCCAGCAGGACAGCGGGAGTGGAGAGCATTCAGTACTTC. It translates to CASRTAGVESIQYF.

V gene TRBV28 combines with J gene TRBJ2-7, with D perhaps TRBD1 (6 bases). This CDR3 region has 13 residues. Trimming shortened V by 6 bases and J by 0 bases, and 9 bases separated the two germline ends. Germline V lookup: CDR1 MDHEN, CDR2 SYDVKM. The CDR3 DNA is TGTGCCAGCAGGGGGGCGGTCTCCTACGAGCAGTACTTC. This encodes CASRGAVSYEQYF.